Below are 3 T cell receptor beta chains sequenced from a single sample in a study of beta chain features in type 1 diabetes. Isolated RNA was reverse transcribed in full, so expressed TCRB transcripts were sequenced. TCRdb's copy holds only in-frame clones and misses some; the assay was immunoSEQ multiplex PCR. There are about 620,000 clones in the sample; 15% to 19% occur only once, and about 0.097% lies in the top ten. The sample comprised naive CD4+ T cells from blood. These receptors were collected from a man aged 18 to 30 in good health.

This clone was seen more than once but under ten times. The rearrangement uses TRBV10-3 and TRBJ2-5; 7 positions agree with TRBD1. CDR3 length equals 15 residues. V lost 4 bases and J lost 2; bases outside the gene matches: 7. Germline V gene sequence: CDR1 ENHRY, CDR2 SYGVKD. This CDR3 reads CAISALGQSQETQYF. CDR3 coding DNA: TGTGCCATCAGTGCTCTGGGACAGTCTCAAGAGACCCAGTACTTC.

J is TRBJ1-2 and V is TRBV20-1; D unclear. The CDR3 contains 10 residues. Germline CDR1 and CDR2: DFQATT and SNEGSKA (reference sequence). The V end was cut by 5 bases, the J end by 3 bases, with 4 bases between. CDR3 protein: CSAADYGYTF. CDR3 sequence (DNA): TGCAGTGCTGCGGACTATGGCTACACCTTC.

This clone has more than one count but fewer than ten. The chain links TRBV5-1 to TRBJ2-1, with 11 bases fitting TRBD2. The J segment lost 3 bases and the V segment lost 4 bases, leaving 3 bases of the junction unmatched. Germline V gene sequence: CDR1 SGHRS, CDR2 YFSETQ. The CDR3 length is 15 residues. This chain's CDR3 is CASSLTSGDYNEQFF. The CDR3, as DNA: TGCGCCAGCAGCCTGACTAGCGGGGACTACAATGAGCAGTTCTTC.